The 28 T cell receptor beta chains in this list originate from one sample, sequenced in a study of post-analysis software for immune sequencing data. TCR beta libraries were prepared from cDNA with unique molecular identifiers. Via MiXCR, TCRdb re-called the PCR reads, giving one row per CDR3 protein. Altogether about 620,000 distinct CDR3 sequences are present, 44% being singletons, with the ten largest covering roughly 1.7%. Points from the study as a whole: Relative to controls, patients had five TRBV segments at higher frequency, with TRBV5-6, TRBV5-1 and TRBV20-1 among these.

The antigens of these receptors remain unknown. The sequenced material came from blood. The receptors were gathered from a girl between 10 and 17 years old with multiple sclerosis.

J is TRBJ1-2 and V is TRBV20-1, with D perhaps TRBD1 (6 bases). Germline CDR1 reads DFQATT; CDR2 reads SNEGSKA (reference sequence). V was cut by 3 bases and J by 6 bases, with 17 bases left in between. This CDR3 has 14 residues. This CDR3 reads CSARREVQGHGYTF. The CDR3, as DNA: TGCAGTGCTAGGAGAGAAGTACAGGGACATGGCTACACCTTC.

CDR3 in DNA: TGTGCCAGCAGCAGCCCGTGGGGACAGGGTAATTCACCCCTCCACTTT. This gives the protein CASSSPWGQGNSPLHF. The chain combines TRBV7-9 with TRBJ1-6; 9 positions match TRBD1. Germline V gives CDR1 SEHNR, CDR2 FQNEAQ (reference sequence). This CDR3 is built from 16 residues. V gave up 5 bases and J gave up 6 bases; unmatched junction bases: 8.

In its sample, this clonotype was seen a few times. This chain links TRBV7-9 with TRBJ2-3; D not resolved. The length of the CDR3 is 14 residues. Germline V lookup: CDR1 SEHNR, CDR2 FQNEAQ (reference sequence). The germline V and J ends were trimmed by 2 bases and 4 bases, with 10 bases remaining between them. CDR3 bases: TGTGCCAGCAGCTTAATAGTCTGGGCAGATACGCAGTATTTT. It translates to CASSLIVWADTQYF. The entire variable domain, with the rest obtained from reference TRBV7-9 and TRBJ2-3, is as follows: DTGVSQNPRHKITKRGQNVTFRCDPISEHNRLYWYRQTLGQGPEFLTYFQNEAQLEKSRLLSDRFSAERPKGSFSTLEIQRTEQGDSAMYLCASSLIVWADTQYFGPGTRLTVL.

V usage is TRBV4-1 and J usage is TRBJ1-1; tentatively, D is TRBD1 (5 bases). Germline V gene data show CDR1 as MGHRA and CDR2 as YSYEKL. The CDR3 spans 14 residues. Trimming shortened V by 1 base and J by 4 bases, and 10 bases separated the two germline ends. The CDR3, as DNA: TGCGCCAGCAGCCAAGGGAAGGGGTCCACTGAAGCTTTCTTT. It yields the protein CASSQGKGSTEAFF.

This clonotype was seen a few times. The chain links TRBV6-5 to TRBJ2-1, with 8 bases aligning to TRBD2. The V gene end was trimmed by 5 bases and the J gene end by 2 bases; junction bases not matched to a gene: 2. The CDR3 covers 14 residues. In germline, CDR1 is MNHEY, CDR2 SVGAGI. This CDR3 is CASSQAGAYNEQFF. As DNA, the CDR3 is TGTGCCAGCAGTCAAGCGGGGGCCTACAATGAGCAGTTCTTC.

The V gene is TRBV20-1, the J gene TRBJ2-1, with a weak D call TRBD1 (6 bases). From germline, CDR1 is DFQATT and CDR2 SNEGSKA (reference sequence). The CDR3 totals 15 residues. The CDR3 nucleotides are TGCAGGGCGGCCCAGACAGGCTCTCCCTACAATGAGCAGTTCTTC. This sequence encodes CRAAQTGSPYNEQFF.

V gene TRBV29-1 combines with J gene TRBJ2-3, with 11 bases lining up with TRBD2. Trimming at V came to 5 bases and at J to 5 bases, leaving 6 bases not matched to a gene. In germline, CDR1 is SQVTM, CDR2 ANQGSEA. This CDR3 has 14 residues. The CDR3 loop is CSVLLAGGLDTQYF. CDR3 nucleotides: TGCAGCGTTCTGCTAGCGGGAGGCCTAGATACGCAGTATTTT.

This sequence joins TRBV6-1 and TRBJ1-4, with D possibly TRBD1 on 5 matching bases. This CDR3 is built from 16 residues. V was shortened by 4 bases and J by 2 bases, with 14 bases between the two germline ends. Germline CDR1 MNHNS, CDR2 SASEGT. CDR3 nucleotides: TGTGCCAGCAGTGCGATTGGCAGGGTGACTAATGAAAAACTGTTTTTT. The encoded protein is CASSAIGRVTNEKLFF.

The rearrangement joins TRBV5-1 to TRBJ2-1; a possible D gene is TRBD2 (7 bases). The ends were cut back, 1 base at V and 7 bases at J, with 15 bases in the middle. Germline values: CDR1 SGHRS, CDR2 YFSETQ. The CDR3 contains 15 residues. The CDR3 sequence: CASSLNSGGLNEQFF. For the CDR3, the DNA is TGCGCCAGCAGCTTGAATTCCGGGGGGCTGAATGAGCAGTTCTTC.

V and J are TRBV19 and TRBJ2-3; D remains ambiguous. V lost 4 bases and J 0 bases, leaving 11 bases between the germline ends. CDR3 size: 15 residues. Germline V CDR1 and CDR2: LNHDA, SQIVND (reference sequence). CDR3 sequence reads: CASSKTALSTDTQYF. In DNA, the CDR3 is TGTGCCAGTAGTAAGACCGCCCTAAGCACAGATACGCAGTATTTT.

The chain has TRBV10-3 and TRBJ1-2, with TRBD1 matching 9 bases. Trimming cost V 8 bases and J 2 bases; bases outside gene matches: 12. The CDR3 is 16 amino acids. Germline loops: CDR1 ENHRY, CDR2 SYGVKD. This chain's CDR3 is CAISTLGTGSNYGYTF. For the CDR3, the DNA is TGTGCCATCTCTACTCTCGGGACAGGGAGCAACTATGGCTACACCTTC.

This chain links TRBV7-9 with TRBJ2-7; perhaps D is TRBD1 or TRBD2 (5 bases each). Germline V gene lookup returns CDR1 SEHNR and CDR2 FQNEAQ (reference sequence). V was clipped by 1 base and J by 2 bases, with 18 bases between them. This CDR3 contains 17 residues. CDR3 sequence (DNA): TGTGCCAGCAGCTTAGTGGTGACAACCCTGGGGGCCTACGAGCAGTACTTC. Protein sequence: CASSLVVTTLGAYEQYF.

This chain uses TRBV6-1 with TRBJ1-5; D may be TRBD1 (6 bases). V was clipped by 1 base and J by 6 bases, with 7 bases between them. Looked up from germline, CDR1 is MNHNS and CDR2 is SASEGT. The CDR3 has 13 amino acids. CDR3 sequence reads: CASSEVRGQPQHF. In nucleotides, the CDR3 is TGTGCCAGCAGTGAAGTCAGGGGTCAGCCCCAGCATTTT.

This clonotype was observed a single time. An end of the junction does not agree with germline; a read error may underlie this. The CDR3 loop reads CSALKLGGANVLTF. The DNA for the CDR3 is TGCAGTGCCTTAAAACTGGGTGGGGCCAATGTCCTGACTTTC. The chain uses TRBV20-1 and TRBJ2-6, with D tentatively TRBD1 (5 bases). The germline V gene encodes CDR1 DFQATT and CDR2 SNEGSKA (reference sequence). The CDR3 is 14 residues long.

In this sample, this clonotype turned up a few times. This chain joins TRBV6-5 and TRBJ2-1; 8 nucleotides line up with TRBD2. The CDR3 contains 16 residues. Germline V lookup: CDR1 MNHEY, CDR2 SVGAGI. After removal of 1 base from V and 6 bases from J, the junction contained 8 bases not matched to a gene. This CDR3 is CASSYLYGGVLNEQFF. In nucleotides, the CDR3 is TGTGCCAGCAGTTACTTGTACGGGGGGGTCCTCAATGAGCAGTTCTTC.

The V gene is TRBV6-5, the J gene TRBJ2-3; D not resolved. Germline V gene data show CDR1 as MNHEY and CDR2 as SVGAGI. There are 14 residues in the CDR3. With 8 bases removed from V and 0 bases from J, the gap between germline ends came to 12 bases. The CDR3, as DNA: TGTGCCAGCTACCAGCGAGCTAGCACAGATACGCAGTATTTT. This translates into CASYQRASTDTQYF.

This clonotype was detected a few times. V and J are TRBV12-3 or TRBV12-4 and TRBJ2-3; no clear D gene. This CDR3 is 12 amino acids long. Trimming pared 6 bases from V and 2 bases from J, leaving 6 bases between. The DNA of the CDR3 is TGTGCCAGCAGAAGACTCACAGATACGCAGTATTTT. It yields the protein CASRRLTDTQYF.

The rearrangement links TRBV6-5 to TRBJ1-6; maybe TRBD1 (5 bases). The germline gives CDR1 MNHEY, CDR2 SVGAGI. The V end was cut by 8 bases, the J end by 0 bases, with 11 bases between. This CDR3 spans 15 amino acids. CDR3 DNA sequence: TGTGCCAGCTGGCGGGGGGACTCCTATAATTCACCCCTCCACTTT. Protein: CASWRGDSYNSPLHF.

The chain carries TRBV7-8 and TRBJ2-5; 8 bases are a match to TRBD2. This CDR3 contains 15 residues. Germline lookup yields CDR1 SGHVS and CDR2 FQNEAQ. With V trimmed by 2 bases and J by 4 bases, 6 bases remained unmatched. DNA of the CDR3: TGTGCCAGCAGCTTATCGCGGGGGGAGTTAGAGACCCAGTACTTC. As protein: CASSLSRGELETQYF.

This clonotype has just a few counts. V is TRBV10-3 and J is TRBJ1-1; D unclear. Germline CDR1 ENHRY, CDR2 SYGVKD. V shed 2 bases and J shed 3 bases, with 10 bases lying between them. This CDR3 spans 14 amino acids. The CDR3 DNA reads as TGTGCCATCAGTGAGGGGCCAGAGGACACTGAAGCTTTCTTT. As protein: CAISEGPEDTEAFF.

This clonotype was counted a few times. Here the CDR3 DNA reads TGTGCCAGCAGCTTACCGACAGGGCTCGAGCAGTACTTC. Protein sequence: CASSLPTGLEQYF. V and J are TRBV5-6 and TRBJ2-7; 7 positions agree with TRBD1. The CDR3 is 13 residues long. The trim removed 2 bases at V and 6 bases at J, leaving 5 bases unmatched. The germline CDR1 and CDR2 sequences are SGHDT and YYEEEE.

In its sample, this clonotype was seen a few times. The V and J genes are TRBV7-2 and TRBJ2-3, with 7 positions matching TRBD2. Germline values: CDR1 SGHTA, CDR2 FQGNSA. CDR3 length equals 15 residues. V gave up 0 bases and J gave up 3 bases; unmatched junction bases: 3. CDR3 coding DNA: TGTGCCAGCAGCTTAGCAGCGGGGAGAACAGATACGCAGTATTTT. This sequence encodes CASSLAAGRTDTQYF.

As for this clonotype: One junction end does not reproduce the germline sequence, and a read error may be involved. The chain combines TRBV12-3 or TRBV12-4 with TRBJ1-2, with D perhaps TRBD1 (5 bases). CDR3 length: 15 residues. CDR3 DNA sequence: TGTACCAGCAGTCCTCAGGGAGTCGCTAACTATGGCTACACCTTC. Residues: CTSSPQGVANYGYTF.

This clonotype was seen a handful of times. The J gene is TRBJ2-2, the V gene TRBV5-6, with D hard to call. The CDR3 covers 15 residues. The germline V gene encodes CDR1 SGHDT and CDR2 YYEEEE. Trimming left V 4 bases short and J 5 bases short, with 15 bases between. Here the CDR3 reads CASSPSPKETGELFF. The CDR3 DNA follows: TGTGCCAGCAGCCCTTCCCCGAAAGAGACCGGGGAGCTGTTTTTT.

The V call is TRBV7-6, the J call TRBJ2-1, with 9 bases fitting TRBD2. CDR1 is SGHVS, CDR2 FNYEAQ, per germline. This CDR3 region has 15 residues. V lost 5 bases and J lost 6; bases outside the gene matches: 8. CDR3 bases: TGTGCCAGCAGCCCTAATCTAGCGGGGCCCAATGAGCAGTTCTTC. Protein product: CASSPNLAGPNEQFF.

The chain recombines TRBV5-1 with TRBJ2-1, with D perhaps given as TRBD1 or TRBD2 (5 bases each). Trimming removed 5 bases from V and 3 bases from J, with 9 bases in between. The CDR3 loop spans 13 amino acids. CDR1 and CDR2 from the germline V gene are SGHRS and YFSETQ. The CDR3 spells CASRGVVYNEQFF. CDR3 nucleotide sequence: TGCGCCAGCAGGGGGGTCGTCTACAATGAGCAGTTCTTC.

This clonotype was detected only a few times. This sequence joins TRBV5-1 and TRBJ2-7, with 7 bases matching TRBD2. The CDR3 is 14 amino acids. CDR1 SGHRS and CDR2 YFSETQ come from the germline V gene. V lost 4 bases and J lost 0; bases outside the gene matches: 4. This CDR3 reads CASSSGTASYEQYF. The CDR3, as DNA: TGCGCCAGCAGCAGCGGGACGGCCTCCTACGAGCAGTACTTC.

The V call is TRBV5-1, the J call TRBJ2-1; 10 positions match TRBD2. The CDR3 loop spans 13 amino acids. Trimming cost V 8 bases and J 10 bases; bases outside gene matches: 9. The germline V gene encodes CDR1 SGHRS and CDR2 YFSETQ. The CDR3 bases are TGCGCCAGTTGGACTAGCGGCCGCGGCGAGCAGTTCTTC. Translated: CASWTSGRGEQFF.